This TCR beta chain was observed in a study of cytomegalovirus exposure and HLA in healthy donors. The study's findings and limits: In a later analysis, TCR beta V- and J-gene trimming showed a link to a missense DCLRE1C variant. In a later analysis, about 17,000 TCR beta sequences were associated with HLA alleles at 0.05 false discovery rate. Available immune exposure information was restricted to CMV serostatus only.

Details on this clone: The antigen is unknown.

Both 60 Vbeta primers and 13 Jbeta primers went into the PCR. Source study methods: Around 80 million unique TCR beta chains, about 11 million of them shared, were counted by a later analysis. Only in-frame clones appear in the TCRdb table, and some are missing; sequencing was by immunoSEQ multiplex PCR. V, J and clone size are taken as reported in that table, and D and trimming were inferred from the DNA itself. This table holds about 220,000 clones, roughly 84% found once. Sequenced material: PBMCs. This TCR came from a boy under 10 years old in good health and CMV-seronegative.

In DNA form, the CDR3 reads TGTGCCAGTAGTATAGATTCTCCGGGACACGAGAACTATGGCTACACCTTC. Amino acid sequence: CASSIDSPGHENYGYTF. This chain joins TRBV19 and TRBJ1-2, with a tentative D call TRBD1 (6 bases). Trimming cost V 0 bases and J 2 bases, with 16 bases left between them. CDR1 and CDR2 (germline): LNHDA, SQIVND (reference sequence). This CDR3 region has 17 residues.